What follows is one T cell receptor (beta chain) and its context. The antigen is unknown. This entry comes from a study of vaccination effects on CD4 cells after COVID-19. Some clones are missing from TCRdb's copy, which holds only in-frame ones; the method was immunoSEQ multiplex PCR. The sample has roughly 25,000 clones; less than 85% are singletons. The study's findings and limits: Healthy vaccinees had only 1 of 255 vaccine-induced clones cross-react with common cold coronaviruses. In the late period after vaccination, infection- and vaccine-induced clones contracted markedly.

Expansion of antigen-specific CD4+ T cells with viral peptide pools was carried out by the ViraFEST assay before sequencing. Isolation of CD4+ T cells took place after approximately 10 days of culture. BNT162b2 vaccine or mRNA-1273 vaccine was given to participants in two doses. None of these healthy vaccinees had been infected with SARS-CoV-2 before vaccination. A few million PBMC per well received about 9.6 IU/ml IL-2 and approximately 10 ug/ml peptides in culture. This TCR was recovered from a human donor who received a COVID-19 vaccine. The sequenced sample was CD4+ T cells from PBMCs cultured with SARS-CoV-2 spike peptides, obtained after COVID-19 vaccination.

CDR3 protein: CASSVPPQLRGYTF. CDR3 in DNA: TGTGCCAGCAGCGTCCCGCCCCAGTTAAGAGGCTACACCTTC. This chain links TRBV9 with TRBJ1-2; D is unresolved. The CDR3 spans 14 residues. V lost 2 bases to trimming and J lost 8 bases, with 16 bases between them. Per the germline V gene, CDR1 is SGDLS and CDR2 is YYNGEE.